This T cell receptor beta chain was sequenced during a study of shared clonotypes between healthy human individuals. Study-wide background: Donors consisted of two women and a few men between 18 and 49.

In its sample, this clone was seen once. In the source study's methods: Junction-only sequences without quality scores came from ImmunoSEQ, so filtering differed. The protocol was immunoSEQ multiplex PCR, while the TCRdb copy is restricted to in-frame clones and leaves out a portion. V and J calls and clone size are those listed in that table; D and trimming were worked out from the DNA. The repertoire has approximately 720,000 clones, about two thirds of them found once; the top ten carry under 2%. Trimming shortened V by 3 bases and J by 1 base, and 13 bases separated the two germline ends. The germline gives CDR1 MNHEY, CDR2 SMNVEV (reference sequence). CDR3 length: 15 residues.

This chain uses TRBV27 with TRBJ2-7; a possible D gene is TRBD2 (7 bases). The sequencing sample was made of memory CD4+ T cells sorted from blood. Subset of the sample: CD45RA-negative fraction. The TCR was taken from a woman in her thirties in good health. In nucleotides, the CDR3 is TGTGCCAGCAGTTTCCGGGGGGCGGGTTCCTACGAGCAGTACTTC. Protein product: CASSFRGAGSYEQYF.